This T cell receptor (beta chain) was identified in a study of T cell changes during pregnancy in multiple sclerosis. Profiling relied on immunoSEQ multiplex PCR, and the TCRdb table lists in-frame clones only, not all of them. The sample lists about 97,000 clones, over 75% occurring once. V shed 5 bases and J shed 4 bases, with 15 bases lying between them. The CDR3 has 14 residues. The germline CDR1 and CDR2 sequences are MNHEY and SVGAGI. The receptor was isolated from a female donor in good health, enrolled as a control in a pregnancy study. The source was peripheral blood, collected in the second trimester of pregnancy. This chain joins TRBV6-5 and TRBJ2-7, with D tentatively TRBD1 (6 bases). In DNA, the CDR3 is TGTGCCAGCAGTAGAGACAGGATCCGGTACGAGCAGTACTTC. The encoded protein is CASSRDRIRYEQYF.